This T cell receptor (beta chain) stems from a study of CXCR3-negative and CXCR3-positive naive CD8 T cells. Notes on the study in general: In CXCR3-positive naive cells, the TRB CDR3s were more hydrophobic than in CXCR3-negative naive cells.

It was by 5' RACE with UMI labels that the TRB cDNA libraries were prepared. TCRdb reanalyzed the 5' RACE reads, giving one entry per CDR3 protein sequence and no DNA. Its listing shows 85,000 to 120,000 distinct CDR3 sequences. Worth noting for this clonotype: Its antigen is not known.

Source material: naive CXCR3+ CD8+ T cells from blood. As to subset: CD45RO-CCR7+CD27+CD95- naive CD8+ T cells expressing CXCR3 (TNR3+). This TCR was recovered from a human donor in good health. Some clones in this sample may be carry-over from other donors' samples.

The chain's CDR3 is CASSWGDGYEQYF. The chain is built from TRBV5-1 and TRBJ2-7. Per germline, CDR1 SGHRS and CDR2 YFSETQ. This CDR3 region has 13 residues. Together with reference TRBV5-1 and TRBJ2-7, the CDR3 gives the full variable domain: KAGVTQTPRYLIKTRGQQVTLSCSPISGHRSVSWYQQTPGQGLQFLFEYFSETQRNKGNFPGRFSGRQFSNSRSEMNVSTLELGDSALYLCASSWGDGYEQYFGPGTRLTVT.